The 27 T cell receptor beta chains below were found in one sample sequenced in a study of T cell changes during pregnancy in multiple sclerosis. Clones were sequenced by immunoSEQ multiplex PCR, and TCRdb holds only the in-frame ones, with some missing. The table lists 65,000 to 95,000 clones, roughly 91% of them singletons. Sequenced here: peripheral blood, sampled after pregnancy. The receptors stem from a female donor in good health, enrolled as a control in a pregnancy study.

The chain combines TRBV2 with TRBJ1-5; D possibly corresponds to TRBD1 (6 bases). CDR3 length: 15 amino acids. Germline CDR1 is SNHLY and CDR2 is FYNNEI. With 6 bases removed from V and 2 bases from J, the gap between germline ends came to 14 bases. The CDR3 bases are TGTGCCAGCAGGGCCGGACAGATTGGCAATCAGCCCCAGCATTTT. Amino acids: CASRAGQIGNQPQHF.

V and J are TRBV30 and TRBJ2-5; TRBD2 matches 7 bases. The CDR3 spans 13 residues. After removal of 5 bases from V and 4 bases from J, the junction contained 7 bases not matched to a gene. Germline CDR1 and CDR2: GTSNPN and SVGIG (reference sequence). The CDR3 loop is CAWVAWGGETQYF. The CDR3, as DNA: TGTGCCTGGGTGGCTTGGGGGGGAGAGACCCAGTACTTC.

The chain employs TRBV27 and TRBJ2-7; TRBD1 is a possible D gene (5 bases). CDR1 is MNHEY and CDR2 is SMNVEV in the germline V gene (reference sequence). V was trimmed by 2 bases and J by 5 bases, leaving 13 bases between them. The CDR3 is 14 amino acids. The CDR3 spells CASSLAGSPHEQYF. In DNA form, the CDR3 reads TGTGCCAGCAGTTTAGCAGGGTCCCCCCACGAGCAGTACTTC.

Note on this clone: One end of the junction does not line up with germline, which may come from a read error. The rearrangement joins TRBV5-4 to TRBJ1-6; 10 nucleotides line up with TRBD1. The germline V gene has CDR1 SGHNT and CDR2 YYREEE (reference sequence). CDR3 length equals 17 residues. The CDR3 sequence is CASAVWDRGWDKSPLHF. The CDR3 DNA follows: TGTGCCAGCGCGGTGTGGGACAGGGGCTGGGATAAGTCACCCCTCCACTTT.

This clone was seen more than once but under ten times. The chain uses TRBV5-5 and TRBJ2-3; 9 nucleotides line up with TRBD2. The junction had 6 bases not matched to a gene; V was cut back by 4 bases and J by 6 bases. The CDR3 length is 14 residues. Germline CDR1 is SGHKS and CDR2 is YYEKEE (reference sequence). CDR3: CASSLSGGLDTQYF. In DNA, the CDR3 is TGTGCCAGCAGCCTTAGCGGGGGCTTGGATACGCAGTATTTT.

V is TRBV27 and J is TRBJ2-7, with D possibly TRBD1 on 6 matching bases. CDR1 and CDR2 (germline): MNHEY, SMNVEV (reference sequence). There are 14 residues in the CDR3. Trimming took off 4 bases at V and 3 bases at J, with 13 bases between the two ends. The CDR3 nucleotides are TGTGCCAGCAGTTATCTGTCAGGGGACTACGAGCAGTACTTC. It codes for CASSYLSGDYEQYF.

The chain is built from TRBV7-2 and TRBJ1-2; 10 bases agree with TRBD1. Germline V lookup: CDR1 SGHTA, CDR2 FQGNSA. The CDR3 sequence is 14 residues long. V lost 3 bases and J lost 7; bases outside the gene matches: 5. The CDR3, as DNA: TGTGCCAGCAGCTTTGGGACAGGGGTGGGTGGCTACACCTTC. The encoded protein is CASSFGTGVGGYTF.

This rearrangement joins TRBV5-1 to TRBJ1-5; 10 nucleotides align to TRBD1. Trimming cost V 4 bases and J 7 bases; bases outside gene matches: 5. Germline V gives CDR1 SGHRS, CDR2 YFSETQ. The CDR3 is made up of 14 amino acids. CDR3 sequence (DNA): TGCGCCAGCAGCCCTGGACAGGGGGGACAGCCCCAGCATTTT. This sequence encodes CASSPGQGGQPQHF.

The DNA for the CDR3 is TGTGCCAGCTCACCACGCTCGGGACAGGGGGCCTACGAGCAGTACTTC. Protein sequence: CASSPRSGQGAYEQYF. The chain recombines TRBV18 with TRBJ2-7; 11 bases are shared with TRBD1. Germline-derived CDR1 and CDR2 are KGHSH and LQKENI. The CDR3 loop spans 16 amino acids. V gave up 1 base and J gave up 2 bases; unmatched junction bases: 4.

V is TRBV2 and J is TRBJ1-4, with a possible D match to TRBD1 (5 bases). Germline CDR1 SNHLY, CDR2 FYNNEI. V dropped 7 bases and J dropped 3 bases, with 15 bases sitting between them. The CDR3 is 15 residues long. CDR3 region: CASMGGGAPNEKLFF. The DNA of the CDR3 is TGTGCCAGCATGGGTGGAGGGGCCCCTAATGAAAAACTGTTTTTT.

CDR3 region: CASSIGWGLRDTQYF. The CDR3 DNA follows: TGTGCCAGTAGTATCGGCTGGGGCTTGCGTGATACGCAGTATTTT. The V and J genes are TRBV19 and TRBJ2-3; TRBD1 might be the D (5 bases). This CDR3 has 15 amino acids. The germline V and J ends were trimmed by 3 bases and 6 bases, with 16 bases remaining between them. The germline CDR1 and CDR2 sequences are LNHDA and SQIVND (reference sequence). Combining the CDR3 with reference TRBV19 and TRBJ2-3 gives the whole variable domain DGGITQSPKYLFRKEGQNVTLSCEQNLNHDAMYWYRQDPGQGLRLIYYSQIVNDFQKGDIAEGYSVSREKKESFPLTVTSAQKNPTAFYLCASSIGWGLRDTQYFGPGTRLTVL.

The gene calls are TRBV29-1 and TRBJ2-5, with 10 bases fitting TRBD1. Trimming took 7 bases from V and 5 from J; bases not matched to a gene: 7. The CDR3 spans 13 residues. The germline V gene has CDR1 SQVTM and CDR2 ANQGSEA. CDR3 nucleotide sequence: TGCAGCGCAGGGGACAGGGGCGGGGAGACCCAGTACTTC. Translation: CSAGDRGGETQYF.

The genes are TRBV23-1 and TRBJ1-4, with 8 positions matching TRBD1. TRBV23-1 is labeled an ORF, and its function is uncertain. The CDR3 has 12 amino acids. J lost 6 bases, V lost 9 bases, and 3 bases had no gene match. CDR3 region: CARSTGDEKLFF. Here the CDR3 DNA reads TGCGCCAGATCGACAGGGGATGAAAAACTGTTTTTT.

The rearrangement uses TRBV19 and TRBJ1-1; D not resolved. The CDR3 runs to 15 residues. Germline CDR1 is LNHDA and CDR2 is SQIVND (reference sequence). V was trimmed by 5 bases and J by 2 bases, leaving 15 bases between them. The CDR3 DNA reads as TGTGCCAGTAGTGTCCCGGGAGAGGGTAACACTGAAGCTTTCTTT. Amino acid sequence: CASSVPGEGNTEAFF.

The chain combines TRBV5-1 with TRBJ1-4; 9 nucleotides line up with TRBD1. Trimming at V came to 2 bases and at J to 6 bases, leaving 8 bases not matched to a gene. The germline gives CDR1 SGHRS, CDR2 YFSETQ. The CDR3 is 16 amino acids. The CDR3 protein is CASSLKPRDRDEKLFF. Written as DNA, the CDR3 is TGCGCCAGCAGCTTAAAACCCCGGGACAGGGATGAAAAACTGTTTTTT.

This clone was seen just once. The genes are TRBV6-5 and TRBJ2-1, with TRBD2 identical over 10 bases. CDR3 length: 15 amino acids. J gave up 8 bases and V 8 bases, and 12 bases lay outside the gene matches. Looked up from germline, CDR1 is MNHEY and CDR2 is SVGAGI. The CDR3 nucleotides are TGTGCCAGCGTTACGAGCGGGGGGGCCCGAGATGAGCAGTTCTTC. Amino acid sequence: CASVTSGGARDEQFF.

The J gene is TRBJ1-5, the V gene TRBV19; 9 bases fit TRBD1. After removal of 5 bases from V and 2 bases from J, the junction contained 4 bases not matched to a gene. The CDR3 is 15 residues long. Per the germline V gene, CDR1 is LNHDA and CDR2 is SQIVND (reference sequence). This chain's CDR3 is CASSRDREGNQPQHF. DNA for the CDR3: TGTGCCAGTAGTCGGGACAGGGAAGGCAATCAGCCCCAGCATTTT.

This clone was recorded many times. The chain employs TRBV23-1 and TRBJ2-3, with no clear D. TRBV23-1 is marked as an open reading frame, function uncertain. The V end lost 3 bases, the J end lost 0 bases, and 10 bases lay between the germline ends. This CDR3 is 15 amino acids long. The chain's CDR3 is CASSHPGPSTDTQYF. The CDR3 DNA reads as TGCGCCAGCAGTCACCCAGGCCCGAGCACAGATACGCAGTATTTT.

The chain links TRBV2 to TRBJ1-2, with TRBD1 identical over 11 bases. Germline V CDR1 and CDR2: SNHLY, FYNNEI. J lost 7 bases, V lost 4 bases, and 5 bases had no gene match. The CDR3 length is 14 residues. As DNA, the CDR3 is TGTGCCAGCAGTGGGGGACAGGGGGTGGGTGGCTACACCTTC. This gives the protein CASSGGQGVGGYTF.

The chain recombines TRBV5-4 with TRBJ2-7; 8 nucleotides line up with TRBD2. Trimming cost V 5 bases and J 3 bases; bases outside gene matches: 7. The CDR3 length is 14 residues. Germline loops: CDR1 SGHNT, CDR2 YYREEE (reference sequence). Written as DNA, the CDR3 is TGTGCCAGCAGTCGTAGCGGGAAAAGCTACGAGCAGTACTTC. It translates to CASSRSGKSYEQYF.

This sequence joins TRBV5-8 and TRBJ2-5; TRBD1 might be the D (5 bases). V lost 10 bases and J lost 2, with 9 bases in between. Germline V gene data show CDR1 as SGHTS and CDR2 as YDEGEE. The CDR3 loop spans 11 amino acids. Here the CDR3 reads CACDRQETQYF. CDR3 DNA: TGTGCCTGCGACAGACAAGAGACCCAGTACTTC.

The chain joins TRBV18 to TRBJ1-5, with D maybe TRBD1 (6 bases). CDR1 KGHSH and CDR2 LQKENI come from the germline V gene. Between the trimmed V and J ends, which lost 1 base and 3 bases, there was a span of 10 bases. This CDR3 spans 15 amino acids. The CDR3 bases are TGTGCCAGCTCACCACAATCAGGGGTCAATCAGCCCCAGCATTTT. Its protein product is CASSPQSGVNQPQHF.

V usage is TRBV18 and J usage is TRBJ1-1; a possible D gene is TRBD1 (6 bases). CDR1 is KGHSH and CDR2 is LQKENI in the germline V gene. V dropped 3 bases and J dropped 7 bases, with 12 bases sitting between them. CDR3 length: 13 residues. The CDR3 here is CASSPAGEREAFF. CDR3 in DNA: TGTGCCAGCTCACCGGCAGGGGAACGTGAAGCTTTCTTT.

This clone appeared a few times. V gene TRBV6-5 combines with J gene TRBJ2-7; 8 bases are shared with TRBD2. Losses at the gene ends were 2 bases for V and 4 bases for J; bases not matched to a gene: 7. CDR1 and CDR2 from the germline V gene are MNHEY and SVGAGI. CDR3 length equals 15 residues. Written as DNA, the CDR3 is TGTGCCAGCAGTTACAGTAGGGCTAGCGGGTACGAGCAGTACTTC. This sequence encodes CASSYSRASGYEQYF.

This chain uses TRBV5-1 with TRBJ2-3; TRBD2 is a possible D gene (6 bases). The CDR3 runs to 15 residues. Trimming pared 0 bases from V and 2 bases from J, leaving 10 bases between. The germline CDR1 and CDR2 sequences are SGHRS and YFSETQ. CDR3 amino acids: CASSLGDFSTDTQYF. The CDR3 bases are TGCGCCAGCAGCTTGGGGGACTTTTCCACAGATACGCAGTATTTT.

The V gene is TRBV2, the J gene TRBJ2-2, with 7 bases lining up with TRBD1. The V gene's germline CDR1 is SNHLY and CDR2 FYNNEI. This CDR3 region has 14 residues. With V trimmed by 8 bases and J by 4 bases, 7 bases remained unmatched. The CDR3 DNA reads as TGTGCCAGCCGCCGGACAGGACCCACCGGGGAGCTGTTTTTT. Protein sequence: CASRRTGPTGELFF. Variable domain in full (rest from reference TRBV2 and TRBJ2-2): EPEVTQTPSHQVTQMGQEVILRCVPISNHLYFYWYRQILGQKVEFLVSFYNNEISEKSEIFDDQFSVERPDGSNFTLKIRSTKLEDSAMYFCASRRTGPTGELFFGEGSRLTVL.

The rearrangement uses TRBV11-3 and TRBJ2-5; D is unresolved. Per germline, CDR1 SGHNT and CDR2 YENEEA. This CDR3 has 13 amino acids. Trimming shortened V by 1 base and J by 2 bases, and 5 bases separated the two germline ends. In DNA, the CDR3 is TGTGCCAGCAGCTTAGCGCAGCAAGAGACCCAGTACTTC. Its translation: CASSLAQQETQYF.